This TCR beta chain originates from a study of cytomegalovirus exposure and HLA in healthy donors. General study results and limits: The authors confirmed in vitro that a few CMV-associated chains were specific for CMV antigens. Sequencing had likely introduced a cluster of highly shared sequence variants as an artifact.

The primer mix had 60 Vbeta and 13 Jbeta primers. TCRdb's table, derived via immunoSEQ multiplex PCR, lists solely in-frame clones and lacks some. The sample yields over 150,000 clones, 70% to 75% seen once. CDR3 length equals 13 residues. Trimming pared 0 bases from V and 7 bases from J, leaving 9 bases between. CDR1 and CDR2 from the germline V gene are GTSNPN and SVGIG (reference sequence). This clone was picked up a small number of times. Its antigen is currently unknown. Source material: PBMCs. The TCR was taken from a male donor in good health and CMV-seronegative. The V and J genes are TRBV30 and TRBJ1-4; possibly TRBD1 for D (6 bases). The CDR3 here is CAWSVQGSEKLFF. CDR3 nucleotide sequence: TGTGCCTGGAGTGTACAGGGTAGTGAAAAACTGTTTTTT.